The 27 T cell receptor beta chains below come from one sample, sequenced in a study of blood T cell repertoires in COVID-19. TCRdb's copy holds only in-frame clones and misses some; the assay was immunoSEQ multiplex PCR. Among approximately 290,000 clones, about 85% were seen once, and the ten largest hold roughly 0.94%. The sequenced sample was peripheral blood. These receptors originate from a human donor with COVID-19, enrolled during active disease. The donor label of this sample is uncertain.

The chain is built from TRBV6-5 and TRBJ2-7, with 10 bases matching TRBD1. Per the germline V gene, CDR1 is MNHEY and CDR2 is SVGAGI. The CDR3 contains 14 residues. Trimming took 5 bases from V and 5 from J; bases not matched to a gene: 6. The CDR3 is CASSRTGGSNEQYF. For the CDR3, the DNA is TGTGCCAGCAGTAGGACAGGGGGGAGCAACGAGCAGTACTTC.

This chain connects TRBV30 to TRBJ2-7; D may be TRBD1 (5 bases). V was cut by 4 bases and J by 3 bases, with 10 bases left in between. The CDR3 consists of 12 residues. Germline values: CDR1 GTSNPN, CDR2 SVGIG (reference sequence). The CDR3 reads CAWNGQGYEQYF. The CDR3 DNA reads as TGTGCCTGGAATGGCCAGGGCTACGAGCAGTACTTC.

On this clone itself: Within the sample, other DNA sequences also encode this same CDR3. The CDR3 DNA follows: TGTGCCAGCAGCTTGGGGCAAGTTAATGAAAAACTGTTTTTT. It translates to CASSLGQVNEKLFF. The chain combines TRBV7-9 with TRBJ1-4; D might be TRBD1 (5 bases). V was shortened by 3 bases and J by 4 bases, with 9 bases between the two germline ends. In germline, CDR1 is SEHNR, CDR2 FQNEAQ (reference sequence). CDR3 length: 14 amino acids.

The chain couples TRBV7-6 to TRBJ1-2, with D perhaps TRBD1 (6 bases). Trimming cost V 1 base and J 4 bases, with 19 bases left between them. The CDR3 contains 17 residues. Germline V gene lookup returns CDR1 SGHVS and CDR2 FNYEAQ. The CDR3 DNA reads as TGTGCCAGCAGCTTAGGACAGCCAGGGGAAATAGGCTATGGCTACACCTTC. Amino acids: CASSLGQPGEIGYGYTF.

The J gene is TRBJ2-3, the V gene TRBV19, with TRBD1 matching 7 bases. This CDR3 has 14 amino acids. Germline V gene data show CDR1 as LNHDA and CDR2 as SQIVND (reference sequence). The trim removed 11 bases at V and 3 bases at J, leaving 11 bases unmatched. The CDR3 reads CAVRSPRGTDTQYF. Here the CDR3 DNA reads TGTGCCGTTAGATCACCCAGGGGGACAGATACGCAGTATTTT.

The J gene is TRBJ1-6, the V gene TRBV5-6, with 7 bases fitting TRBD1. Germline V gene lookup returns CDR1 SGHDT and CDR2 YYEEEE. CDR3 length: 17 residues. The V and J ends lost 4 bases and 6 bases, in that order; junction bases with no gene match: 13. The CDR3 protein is CASSGKQGFVRNSPLHF. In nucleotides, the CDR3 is TGTGCCAGCAGCGGAAAACAGGGGTTCGTGCGTAATTCACCCCTCCACTTT. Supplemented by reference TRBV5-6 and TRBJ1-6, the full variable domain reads DAGVTQSPTHLIKTRGQQVTLRCSPKSGHDTVSWYQQALGQGPQFIFQYYEEEERQRGNFPDRFSGHQFPNYSSELNVNALLLGDSALYLCASSGKQGFVRNSPLHFGNGTRLTVT.

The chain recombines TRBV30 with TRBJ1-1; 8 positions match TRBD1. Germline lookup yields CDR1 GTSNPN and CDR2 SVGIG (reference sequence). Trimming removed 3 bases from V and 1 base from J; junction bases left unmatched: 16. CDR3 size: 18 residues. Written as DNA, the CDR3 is TGTGCCTGGAGGAGCCGGGACAGGATCCAAATAGAGAACACTGAAGCTTTCTTT. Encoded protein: CAWRSRDRIQIENTEAFF.

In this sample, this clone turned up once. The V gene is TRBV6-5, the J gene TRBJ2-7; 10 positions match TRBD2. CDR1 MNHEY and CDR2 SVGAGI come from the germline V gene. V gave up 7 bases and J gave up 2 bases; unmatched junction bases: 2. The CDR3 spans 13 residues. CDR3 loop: CASTGLAAYEQYF. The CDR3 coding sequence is TGTGCCAGCACCGGACTAGCGGCCTACGAGCAGTACTTC.

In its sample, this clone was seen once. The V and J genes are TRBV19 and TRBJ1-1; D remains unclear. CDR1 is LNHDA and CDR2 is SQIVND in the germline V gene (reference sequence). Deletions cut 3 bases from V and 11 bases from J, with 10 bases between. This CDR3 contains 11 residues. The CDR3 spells CASSMMEEAFF. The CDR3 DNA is TGTGCCAGTAGTATGATGGAGGAGGCTTTCTTT.

This chain's CDR3 is CASRTPYRGSYEQYF. As DNA, the CDR3 is TGTGCCAGCAGAACCCCGTACAGGGGGTCTTACGAGCAGTACTTC. The rearrangement joins TRBV27 to TRBJ2-7; 8 bases agree with TRBD1. V lost 6 bases and J lost 4; bases outside the gene matches: 11. Germline V gene data show CDR1 as MNHEY and CDR2 as SMNVEV (reference sequence). This CDR3 has 15 residues.

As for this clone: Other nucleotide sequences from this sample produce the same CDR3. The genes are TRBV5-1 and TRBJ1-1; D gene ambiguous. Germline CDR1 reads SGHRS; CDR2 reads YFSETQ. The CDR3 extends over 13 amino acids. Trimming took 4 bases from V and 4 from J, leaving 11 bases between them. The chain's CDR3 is CASSLTASTEAFF. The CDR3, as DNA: TGCGCCAGCAGCCTAACGGCTAGCACTGAAGCTTTCTTT.

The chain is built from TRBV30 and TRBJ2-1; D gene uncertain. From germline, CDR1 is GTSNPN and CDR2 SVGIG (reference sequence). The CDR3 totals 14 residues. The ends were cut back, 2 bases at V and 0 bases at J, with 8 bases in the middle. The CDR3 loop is CAWSIAVSYNEQFF. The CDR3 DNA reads TGTGCCTGGAGTATAGCAGTCTCCTACAATGAGCAGTTCTTC.

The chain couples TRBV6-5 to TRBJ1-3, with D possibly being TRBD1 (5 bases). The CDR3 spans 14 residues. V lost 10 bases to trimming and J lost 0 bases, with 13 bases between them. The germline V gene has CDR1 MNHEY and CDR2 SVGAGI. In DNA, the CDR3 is TGTGCCATTCTGATACAGGTCTCTGGAAACACCATATATTTT. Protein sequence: CAILIQVSGNTIYF.

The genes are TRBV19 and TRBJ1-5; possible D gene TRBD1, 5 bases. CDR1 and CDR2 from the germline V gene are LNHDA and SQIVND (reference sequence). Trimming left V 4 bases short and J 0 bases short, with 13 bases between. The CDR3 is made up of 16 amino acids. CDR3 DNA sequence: TGTGCCAGTAGTAAGGGGAGGACGGGTAGCAATCAGCCCCAGCATTTT. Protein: CASSKGRTGSNQPQHF.

CDR3 amino acids: CASSVGTSGGGETQYF. The CDR3, as DNA: TGTGCCAGCAGCGTAGGAACTAGCGGAGGGGGAGAGACCCAGTACTTC. This chain joins TRBV9 and TRBJ2-5; 8 bases map to TRBD2. Germline V CDR1 and CDR2: SGDLS, YYNGEE. J gave up 4 bases and V 0 bases, and 8 bases lay outside the gene matches. The length of the CDR3 is 16 residues.

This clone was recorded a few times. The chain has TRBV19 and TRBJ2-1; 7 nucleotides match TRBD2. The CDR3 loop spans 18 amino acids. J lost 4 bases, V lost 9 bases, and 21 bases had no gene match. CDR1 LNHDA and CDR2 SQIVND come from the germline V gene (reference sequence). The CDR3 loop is CASHARGGAAWGYNEQFF. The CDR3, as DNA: TGTGCCAGCCACGCCCGGGGAGGGGCTGCCTGGGGTTACAATGAGCAGTTCTTC.

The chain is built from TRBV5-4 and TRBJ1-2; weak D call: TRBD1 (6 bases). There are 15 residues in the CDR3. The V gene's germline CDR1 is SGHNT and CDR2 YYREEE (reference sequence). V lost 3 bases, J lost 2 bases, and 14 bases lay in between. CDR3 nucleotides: TGTGCCAGCAGCTCCCCGAGGGGACAAAACTATGGCTACACCTTC. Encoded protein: CASSSPRGQNYGYTF.

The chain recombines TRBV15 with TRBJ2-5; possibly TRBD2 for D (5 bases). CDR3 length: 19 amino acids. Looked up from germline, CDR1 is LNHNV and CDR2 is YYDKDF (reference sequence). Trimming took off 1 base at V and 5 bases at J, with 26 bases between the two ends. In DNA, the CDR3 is TGTGCCACCAGCAGAGGCGTGGCGGGTGTCTCCTGGCTAACGGAGACCCAGTACTTC. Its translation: CATSRGVAGVSWLTETQYF.

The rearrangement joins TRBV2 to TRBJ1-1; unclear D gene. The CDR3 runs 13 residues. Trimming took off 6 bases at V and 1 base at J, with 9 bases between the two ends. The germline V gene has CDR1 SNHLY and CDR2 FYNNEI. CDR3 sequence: CASSREWNTEAFF. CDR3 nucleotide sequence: TGTGCCAGCAGCCGGGAATGGAACACTGAAGCTTTCTTT. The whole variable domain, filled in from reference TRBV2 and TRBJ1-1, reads EPEVTQTPSHQVTQMGQEVILRCVPISNHLYFYWYRQILGQKVEFLVSFYNNEISEKSEIFDDQFSVERPDGSNFTLKIRSTKLEDSAMYFCASSREWNTEAFFGQGTRLTVV.

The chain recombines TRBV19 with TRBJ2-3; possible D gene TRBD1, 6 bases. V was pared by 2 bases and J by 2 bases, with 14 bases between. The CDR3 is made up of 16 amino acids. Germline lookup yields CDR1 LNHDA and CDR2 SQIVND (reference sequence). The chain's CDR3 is CASSISPYRATDTQYF. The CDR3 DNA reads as TGTGCCAGTAGTATATCCCCCTACAGGGCCACAGATACGCAGTATTTT.

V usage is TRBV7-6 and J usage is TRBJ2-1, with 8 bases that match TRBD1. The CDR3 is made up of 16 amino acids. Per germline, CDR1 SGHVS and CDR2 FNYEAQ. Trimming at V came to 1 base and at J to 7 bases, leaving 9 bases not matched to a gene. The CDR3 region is CASSLGGQRTGNEQFF. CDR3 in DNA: TGTGCCAGCAGCTTAGGGGGTCAGAGGACAGGGAATGAGCAGTTCTTC.

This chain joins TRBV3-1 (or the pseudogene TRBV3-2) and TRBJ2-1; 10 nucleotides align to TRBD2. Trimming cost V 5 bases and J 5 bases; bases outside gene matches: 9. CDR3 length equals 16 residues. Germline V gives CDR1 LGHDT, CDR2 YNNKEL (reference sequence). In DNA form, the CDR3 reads TGTGCCAGCAGCAAGAGACTAGCGGGTAGGGACAATGAGCAGTTCTTC. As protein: CASSKRLAGRDNEQFF.

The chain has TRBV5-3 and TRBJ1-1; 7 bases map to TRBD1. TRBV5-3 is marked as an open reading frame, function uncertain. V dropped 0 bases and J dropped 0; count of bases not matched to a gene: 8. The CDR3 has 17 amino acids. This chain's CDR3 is CARSLVSLQGMNTEAFF. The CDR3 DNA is TGTGCCAGAAGCTTGGTCAGCTTACAGGGGATGAACACTGAAGCTTTCTTT.

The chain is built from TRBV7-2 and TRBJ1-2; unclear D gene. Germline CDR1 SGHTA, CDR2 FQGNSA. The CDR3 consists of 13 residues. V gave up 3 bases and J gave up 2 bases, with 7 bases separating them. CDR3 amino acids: CASSLGRNYGYTF. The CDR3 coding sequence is TGTGCCAGCAGCTTGGGGAGGAACTATGGCTACACCTTC.

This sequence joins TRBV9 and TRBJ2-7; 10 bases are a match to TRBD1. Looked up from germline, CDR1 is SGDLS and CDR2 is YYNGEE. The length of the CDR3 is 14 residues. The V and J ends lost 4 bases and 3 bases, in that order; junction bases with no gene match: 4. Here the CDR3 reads CASSPRTGGYEQYF. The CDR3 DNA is TGTGCCAGCAGCCCTAGGACAGGGGGCTACGAGCAGTACTTC.

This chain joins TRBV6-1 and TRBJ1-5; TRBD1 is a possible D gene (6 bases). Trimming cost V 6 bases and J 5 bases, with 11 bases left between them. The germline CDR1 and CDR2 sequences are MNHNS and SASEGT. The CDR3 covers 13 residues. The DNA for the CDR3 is TGTGCCAGCAGCCCACAGGGCTATCAGCCCCAGCATTTT. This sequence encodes CASSPQGYQPQHF.

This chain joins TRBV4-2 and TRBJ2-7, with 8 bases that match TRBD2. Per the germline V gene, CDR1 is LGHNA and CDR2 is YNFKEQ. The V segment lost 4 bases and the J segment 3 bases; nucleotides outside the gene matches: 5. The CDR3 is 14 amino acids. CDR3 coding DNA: TGTGCCAGCAGCCCCCCTGCGGGAGGCTACGAGCAGTACTTC. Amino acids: CASSPPAGGYEQYF.